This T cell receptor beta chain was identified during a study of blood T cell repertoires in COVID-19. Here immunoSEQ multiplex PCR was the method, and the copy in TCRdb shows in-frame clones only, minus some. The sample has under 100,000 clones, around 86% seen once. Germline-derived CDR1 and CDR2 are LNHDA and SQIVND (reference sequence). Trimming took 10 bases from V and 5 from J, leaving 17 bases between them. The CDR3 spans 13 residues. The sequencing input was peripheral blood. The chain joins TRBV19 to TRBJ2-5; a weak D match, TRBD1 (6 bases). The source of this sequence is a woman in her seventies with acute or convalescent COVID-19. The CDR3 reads CATGQMLHETQYF. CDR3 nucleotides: TGTGCCACCGGACAGATGCTCCATGAGACCCAGTACTTC.